These T cell receptor beta chains were read from a single sample in a study of T cells in Graves' hyperthyroidism and ophthalmopathy. MiXCR, run by TCRdb on the multiplex PCR reads, gives a single entry per CDR3 protein. The sample includes around 380,000 distinct CDR3 sequences, about 14% seen only once; the top ten take more than 20%. Input material: blood. The receptors derive from a man between 25 and 39 years old with Graves' hyperthyroidism that later progressed to Graves' ophthalmopathy. CDR3s include the opening cysteine and the closing phenylalanine or tryptophan. D genes are given only for firm matches. Size tells how often a clone was seen (once, few, many) or the class of an expanded clone, and some rows leave it out.

abundance | j_gene | v_gene | d_gene | CDR3aa | CDR3nt
many | TRBJ2-2 | TRBV6-5 | . | CASSYSGPTGELFF | TGTGCCAGCAGTTACTCGGGCCCCACCGGGGAGCTGTTTTTT
few | TRBJ2-7 | TRBV18 | TRBD2 | CASSPYPTSGGGEQYF | TGTGCCAGCTCACCATACCCGACTAGCGGGGGGGGCGAGCAGTACTTC
many | TRBJ2-7 | TRBV7-9 | . | CASSLAEVPYEQYF | TGTGCCAGCAGCTTAGCGGAGGTTCCCTACGAGCAGTACTTC
few | TRBJ2-2 | TRBV28 | TRBD1 | CASRPNRGRSGELFF | TGTGCCAGCAGACCAAACAGGGGGCGCAGCGGGGAGCTGTTTTTT
. | TRBJ2-4 | TRBV7-9 | . | CASSLQGTNIQYF | TGTGCCAGCAGCTTACAGGGGACCAACATTCAGTACTTC
many | TRBJ2-7 | TRBV30 | . | CAWSLTGGEQYF | TGTGCCTGGTCCTTGACAGGTGGCGAGCAGTACTTC
. | TRBJ2-3 | TRBV4-1 | TRBD2 | CARVAGGPRDTQYF | TGCGCCAGGGTAGCGGGGGGGCCTAGGGATACGCAGTATTTT
few | TRBJ2-1 | TRBV7-9 | . | CASSSRVFGNEQFF | TGTGCCAGCAGCTCCAGGGTCTTCGGCAATGAGCAGTTCTTC
many | TRBJ1-4 | TRBV2 | TRBD1 | CASTPGQGLNEKLFF | TGTGCCAGCACACCGGGACAGGGCCTAAATGAAAAACTGTTTTTT
few | TRBJ2-1 | TRBV5-1 | TRBD2 | CASSAGLAGGGDEQFF | TGCGCCAGCAGCGCGGGACTAGCGGGGGGGGGCGATGAGCAGTTCTTC
many | TRBJ2-1 | TRBV6-5 | TRBD2 | CASSYGGLGEINEQFF | TGTGCCAGCAGTTACGGGGGACTAGGAGAAATCAATGAGCAGTTCTTC
. | TRBJ2-1 | TRBV13 | . | CASSFAVNSNEQFF | TGTGCCAGCAGCTTCGCGGTGAACTCCAATGAGCAGTTCTTC
many | TRBJ2-7 | TRBV18 | . | CASSPNPSSYEQYF | TGTGCCAGCTCACCTAACCCGAGCTCCTACGAGCAGTACTTC
. | TRBJ2-7 | TRBV5-1 | TRBD1 | CASSHGTESYEQYF | TGCGCCAGCAGCCACGGGACAGAATCCTACGAGCAGTACTTC
. | TRBJ2-3 | TRBV28 | . | CAAQQSTDTQYF | TGTGCCGCTCAACAAAGCACAGATACGCAGTATTTT
many | TRBJ1-1 | TRBV7-8 | TRBD1 | CASSAGQENTEAFF | TGTGCCAGCAGCGCGGGACAGGAGAACACTGAAGCTTTCTTT
. | TRBJ2-1 | TRBV30 | TRBD2 | CAWSVRGAYNEQFF | TGTGCCTGGAGTGTGCGGGGGGCCTACAATGAGCAGTTCTTC
few | TRBJ2-3 | TRBV20-1 | . | CSARDETGADTQYF | TGCAGTGCTAGGGACGAGACTGGGGCAGATACGCAGTATTTT
few | TRBJ2-3 | TRBV10-1 | . | CASRAGSEDTQYF | TGCGCCAGCAGGGCGGGCTCGGAGGATACGCAGTATTTT
many | TRBJ1-1 | TRBV24-1 | TRBD1 | CATSDGTGVEAFF | TGTGCCACCAGTGACGGGACAGGCGTTGAAGCTTTCTTT
many | TRBJ2-1 | TRBV7-2 | TRBD1 | CASSPYRGRKANEQFF | TGTGCCAGCAGCCCATACAGGGGGCGTAAAGCCAATGAGCAGTTCTTC
many | TRBJ2-7 | TRBV10-3 | . | CAISESKQGSYEQYF | TGTGCCATCAGTGAGTCGAAACAGGGAAGCTACGAGCAGTACTTC
few | TRBJ1-6 | TRBV29-1 | . | CSVQGSSYNSPLHF | TGCAGCGTTCAGGGAAGCTCGTATAATTCACCCCTCCACTTT
many | TRBJ1-5 | TRBV6-1 | TRBD1 | CASSFGDRHSSRPSNQPQHF | TGTGCCAGCAGTTTCGGGGACAGACACTCCAGTCGACCTAGCAATCAGCCCCAGCATTTT
many | TRBJ1-1 | TRBV15 | . | CATSRDRSVHTEAFF | TGTGCCACCAGCAGAGACAGGAGCGTACACACTGAAGCTTTCTTT
. | TRBJ2-5 | TRBV11-2 | . | CASTQEPGQETQYF | TGTGCCAGCACCCAGGAGCCGGGGCAAGAGACCCAGTACTTC
. | TRBJ2-1 | TRBV4-2 | TRBD2 | CASSQGTSGSREQFF | TGTGCCAGCAGCCAAGGGACTAGCGGGAGTCGTGAGCAGTTCTTC
. | TRBJ2-2 | TRBV10-3 | TRBD2 | CAISESGTSGRTGELFF | TGTGCCATCAGTGAGTCGGGGACTAGCGGGCGGACCGGGGAGCTGTTTTTT
many | TRBJ1-1 | TRBV6-1 | . | CASSRQASGGNTEAFF | TGTGCCAGCAGTAGACAGGCGTCGGGGGGGAACACTGAAGCTTTCTTT
few | TRBJ2-5 | TRBV29-1 | . | CSVRGGGQETQYF | TGCAGCGTAAGGGGAGGGGGTCAAGAGACCCAGTACTTC
few | TRBJ2-5 | TRBV20-1 | . | CSASKAPGESVETQYF | TGCAGTGCTAGTAAGGCTCCAGGGGAGTCGGTGGAGACCCAGTACTTC
few | TRBJ2-5 | TRBV7-8 | . | CASSLNRVLGKETQYF | TGTGCCAGCAGCTTAAACAGGGTATTAGGGAAAGAGACCCAGTACTTC
many | TRBJ1-2 | TRBV2 | . | CASIETAGRPNYGYTF | TGTGCCAGCATCGAGACCGCAGGGCGACCTAACTATGGCTACACCTTC
. | TRBJ1-3 | TRBV10-3 | TRBD1 | CAITPGQGAGDTIYF | TGTGCCATCACCCCGGGACAGGGGGCTGGAGACACCATATATTTT
. | TRBJ1-5 | TRBV28 | TRBD1 | CASSNPGQTHQPQHF | TGTGCCAGCAGTAATCCGGGACAGACTCATCAGCCCCAGCATTTT
many | TRBJ2-1 | TRBV11-2 | TRBD2 | CASSLGLAGGNEQFF | TGTGCCAGCAGCTTAGGACTAGCGGGGGGGAATGAGCAGTTCTTC
. | TRBJ1-5 | TRBV4-1 | . | CASSQTQNNQPQHF | TGCGCCAGCAGCCAGACACAGAACAATCAGCCCCAGCATTTT
. | TRBJ1-5 | TRBV6-2/TRBV6-3 | TRBD1 | CASRPTGGNQPQHF | TGTGCCAGCAGGCCTACAGGGGGTAATCAGCCCCAGCATTTT
many | TRBJ1-2 | TRBV28 | . | CASSLNRFGYGYTF | TGTGCCAGCAGTTTAAACAGGTTCGGGTATGGCTACACCTTC
. | TRBJ2-1 | TRBV19 | . | CASSERQAWEQDEQFF | TGTGCCAGTAGCGAGAGACAGGCTTGGGAACAGGATGAGCAGTTCTTC
few | TRBJ2-4 | TRBV5-4 | . | CASSSRGAENIQYF | TGTGCCAGCAGCAGTAGGGGGGCCGAAAACATTCAGTACTTC
few | TRBJ2-2 | TRBV7-9 | . | CASSLIAANTGELFF | TGTGCCAGCAGCTTAATTGCTGCGAACACCGGGGAGCTGTTTTTT
many | TRBJ2-2 | TRBV12-3/TRBV12-4 | TRBD1 | CASRPRGTEERELFF | TGTGCCAGCAGGCCCAGGGGGACAGAAGAAAGGGAGCTGTTTTTT
many | TRBJ2-7 | TRBV11-2 | . | CASSLEGDRLYEQYF | TGTGCCAGCAGCTTAGAAGGGGACCGACTCTACGAGCAGTACTTC
many | TRBJ2-1 | TRBV6-1 | . | CATNQVSSYNEQFF | TGTGCCACCAACCAGGTTAGCTCCTACAATGAGCAGTTCTTC
many | TRBJ2-5 | TRBV12-3/TRBV12-4 | . | CASSFRAPQETQYF | TGTGCCAGCAGTTTTCGCGCCCCCCAAGAGACCCAGTACTTC
many | TRBJ2-1 | TRBV5-8 | . | CASGPGTIEQFF | TGTGCCAGCGGGCCGGGGACGATTGAGCAGTTCTTC